The subject of this entry is one TCR beta chain. As processed by the authors: The authors estimated nucleated cell counts from reference gene primer amplification. Measured with immunoSEQ multiplex PCR; TCRdb has only the in-frame clones, and not every one. V and J calls and clone size are as listed in that table; D and trimming were resolved from the DNA. Seen here are about 92,000 clones, 85% observed once, and the top ten hold roughly 40%. The data originate from a study of blood T cell repertoires in COVID-19. Study-level background: The analysed material was cDNA or gDNA that came from T cells, B-cell-depleted T cells, or PBMCs.

This TCR derives from an elderly man with acute or convalescent COVID-19. Material: peripheral blood.

In DNA, the CDR3 is TGTGCCAGTAGTATTATTCTTGCAATCGGGGACACTGAAGCTTTCTTT. Residues: CASSIILAIGDTEAFF. V usage is TRBV19 and J usage is TRBJ1-1; no clear D. V shed 3 bases and J shed 3 bases, with 17 bases lying between them. Looked up from germline, CDR1 is LNHDA and CDR2 is SQIVND (reference sequence). CDR3 length: 16 residues.